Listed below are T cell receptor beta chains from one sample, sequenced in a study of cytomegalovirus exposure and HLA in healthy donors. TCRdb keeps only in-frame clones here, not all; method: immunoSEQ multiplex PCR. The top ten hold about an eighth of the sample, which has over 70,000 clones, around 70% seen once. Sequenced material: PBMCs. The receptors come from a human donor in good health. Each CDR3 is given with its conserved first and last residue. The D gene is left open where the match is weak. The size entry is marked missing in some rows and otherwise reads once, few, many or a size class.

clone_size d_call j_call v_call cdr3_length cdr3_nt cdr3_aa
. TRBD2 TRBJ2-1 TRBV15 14 TGTGCCACCAGCAGAGCGGGAGGACTCGGTGAGCAGTTCTTC CATSRAGGLGEQFF
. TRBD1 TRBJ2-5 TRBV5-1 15 TGCGCCAGCAGCTTGGATCAGGGGGCCCAAGAGACCCAGTACTTC CASSLDQGAQETQYF
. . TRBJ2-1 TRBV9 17 TGTGCCAGCAGCGCCTTCGTTCCGGGACTGCGATACAATGAGCAGTTCTTC CASSAFVPGLRYNEQFF
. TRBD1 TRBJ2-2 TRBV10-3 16 TGTGCCATCAGTCTCACCGGGACAGGGGGTGCCGGGGAGCTGTTTTTT CAISLTGTGGAGELFF
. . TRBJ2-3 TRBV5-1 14 TGCGCCAGCAGCCCCTGGACTAGCACAGATACGCAGTATTTT CASSPWTSTDTQYF
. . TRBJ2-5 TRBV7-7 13 TGTGCTAGCAGCCCAGGACAGCAAGAGACCCAGTACTTC CASSPGQQETQYF
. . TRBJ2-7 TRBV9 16 TGTGCCAGCAGCGTAGGGAAAGCCATGGAGGGCTACGAGCAGTACTTC CASSVGKAMEGYEQYF
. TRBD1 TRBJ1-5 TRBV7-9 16 TGTGCCAGCAGCTTAGGCGGACAGGGGCCGCCTGGGGCCCAGCATTTT CASSLGGQGPPGAQHF
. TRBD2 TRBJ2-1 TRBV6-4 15 TGTGCCAGCAGTCGGCAAAGCGGGAGTTTAAATGAGCAGTTCTTC CASSRQSGSLNEQFF
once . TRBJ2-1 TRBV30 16 TGTGCCTGGAGTGTACGGAGGTCCCGCCCCTACAATGAGCAGTTCTTC CAWSVRRSRPYNEQFF
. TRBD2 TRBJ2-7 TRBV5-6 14 TGTGCCAGCAGCTTGGCTAGCGGCTCCTACGAGCAGTACTTC CASSLASGSYEQYF
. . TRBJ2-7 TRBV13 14 TGTGCCAGCAGTCCCCAGAGGGTAGGCGGCGAGCAGTACTTC CASSPQRVGGEQYF
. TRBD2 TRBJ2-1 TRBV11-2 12 TGTGCCACCGGGACTAGTAGCAATGAGCAGTTCTTC CATGTSSNEQFF
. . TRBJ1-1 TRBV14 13 TGTGCCAGCAGCCAAGTAAGAGGAAGTGAAGCTTTCTTT CASSQVRGSEAFF
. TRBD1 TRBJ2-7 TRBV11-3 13 TGTGCCAGCAGCAACGAACAGGGGCGGGAGCAGTACTTC CASSNEQGREQYF
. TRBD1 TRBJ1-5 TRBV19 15 TGTGCCAGTAGTCCAGGGGGCCTAGGCAATCAGCCCCAGCATTTT CASSPGGLGNQPQHF
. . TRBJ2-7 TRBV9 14 TGTGCCAGCAGCGTAGCTACACAGCTCGGCGAGCAGTACTTC CASSVATQLGEQYF
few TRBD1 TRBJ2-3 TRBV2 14 TGTGCCAGCAGTGACACAGGGGGAGAAGATACGCAGTATTTT CASSDTGGEDTQYF
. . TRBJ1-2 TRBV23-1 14 TGCGCCAGCAGTCAATCGAAGGGGTCCTATGGCTACACCTTC CASSQSKGSYGYTF
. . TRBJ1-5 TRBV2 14 TGTGCCAGCAGACCCGAGGTGGGCAATCAGCCCCAGCATTTT CASRPEVGNQPQHF
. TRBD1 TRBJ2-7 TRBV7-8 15 TGTGCCAGCAGCTTAGAACAGGGGGAAACCTACGAGCAGTACTTC CASSLEQGETYEQYF
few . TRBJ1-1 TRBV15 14 TGTGCCACCAGCAGAGACCAGACAGTGGCTGAAGCTTTCTTT CATSRDQTVAEAFF
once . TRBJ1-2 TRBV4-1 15 TGCGCCAGCAGCAATAGTGGGGGGGCTAACTATGGCTACACCTTC CASSNSGGANYGYTF
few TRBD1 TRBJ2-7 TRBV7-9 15 TGTGCCAGCAGCGCCCAGGACAGGAGATTTTACGAGCAGTACTTC CASSAQDRRFYEQYF
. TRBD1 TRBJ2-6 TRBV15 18 TGTGCCACCAGCCCTCGGGGACAGACATTCTCTGGGGCCAACGTCCTGACTTTC CATSPRGQTFSGANVLTF